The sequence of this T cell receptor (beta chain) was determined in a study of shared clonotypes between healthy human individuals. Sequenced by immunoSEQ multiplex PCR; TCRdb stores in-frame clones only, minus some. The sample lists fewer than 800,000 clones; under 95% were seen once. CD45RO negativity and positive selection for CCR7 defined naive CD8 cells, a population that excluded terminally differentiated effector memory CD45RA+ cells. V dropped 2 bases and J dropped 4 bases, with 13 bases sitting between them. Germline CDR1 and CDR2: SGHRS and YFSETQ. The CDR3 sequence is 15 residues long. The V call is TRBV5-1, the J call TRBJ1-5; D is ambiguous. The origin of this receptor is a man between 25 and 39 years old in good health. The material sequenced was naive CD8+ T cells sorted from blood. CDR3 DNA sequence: TGCGCCAGCAGCTTAACTCAGGAATTGAATCAGCCCCAGCATTTT. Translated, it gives CASSLTQELNQPQHF.